The source of this T cell receptor beta chain is a study of blood T cell repertoires in COVID-19. Turning to the study itself: Samples of COVID-19 (acute and convalescent) were obtained from the United States, Italy and Spain.

One Seattle source followed patients from active infection through their disease course. The J segment lost 6 bases and the V segment lost 5 bases, leaving 6 bases of the junction unmatched. The CDR3 sequence is 15 residues long. Germline CDR1 and CDR2: SGHAT and FQNNGV. Clones were sequenced by immunoSEQ multiplex PCR, and TCRdb holds only the in-frame ones, with some missing. The table lists about 150,000 clones, approximately 80% of them singletons. The rearrangement uses TRBV11-2 and TRBJ1-5, with TRBD1 matching 11 bases. This TCR came from a woman in her sixties or seventies with COVID-19, enrolled during active disease. The sequenced material came from peripheral blood. CDR3: CASSPGQGAGQPQHF. CDR3 DNA: TGTGCCAGCAGCCCTGGACAGGGGGCAGGTCAGCCCCAGCATTTT.